This T cell receptor (beta chain) was observed in a study of blood T cell repertoires in COVID-19. Across the whole study: Some COVID-19 samples were acute and others convalescent; all came from the United States, Italy and Spain. The cDNA or gDNA used as material had been derived from T cells, B-cell-depleted T cells, or PBMCs.

As originally analysed: Researchers report that nucleated cell counts were estimated from reference gene primer amplification. The table came from immunoSEQ multiplex PCR; TCRdb's copy has only in-frame clones and leaves some out. The V and J calls and clone size were taken over from that table, and D and trimming were inferred from the DNA. Of around 240,000 clones in the sample, 65% to 90% were seen once. Germline-derived CDR1 and CDR2 are SNHLY and FYNNEI. The germline V and J ends were trimmed by 7 bases and 3 bases, with 12 bases remaining between them. The CDR3 runs to 14 residues. The sequence derives from a woman aged 50 to 60 with acute or convalescent COVID-19. The chain carries TRBV2 and TRBJ1-4; maybe TRBD1 (6 bases). The sample comprised peripheral blood. CDR3 in DNA: TGTGCCAGCAAGGAGACAGGCCCTAATGAAAAACTGTTTTTT. Protein product: CASKETGPNEKLFF.